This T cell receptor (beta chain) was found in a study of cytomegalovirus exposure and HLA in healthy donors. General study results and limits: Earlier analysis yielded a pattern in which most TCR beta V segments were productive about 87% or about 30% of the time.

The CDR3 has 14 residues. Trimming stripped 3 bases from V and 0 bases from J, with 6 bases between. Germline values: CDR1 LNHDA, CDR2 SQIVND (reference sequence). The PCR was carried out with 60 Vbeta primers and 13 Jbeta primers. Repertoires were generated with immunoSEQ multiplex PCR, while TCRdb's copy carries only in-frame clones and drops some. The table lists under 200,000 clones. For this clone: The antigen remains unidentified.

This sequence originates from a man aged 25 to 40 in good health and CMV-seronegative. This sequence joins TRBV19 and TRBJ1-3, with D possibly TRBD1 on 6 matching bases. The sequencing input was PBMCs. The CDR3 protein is CASSMTGSGNTIYF. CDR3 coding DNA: TGTGCCAGTAGTATGACAGGCTCTGGAAACACCATATATTTT.